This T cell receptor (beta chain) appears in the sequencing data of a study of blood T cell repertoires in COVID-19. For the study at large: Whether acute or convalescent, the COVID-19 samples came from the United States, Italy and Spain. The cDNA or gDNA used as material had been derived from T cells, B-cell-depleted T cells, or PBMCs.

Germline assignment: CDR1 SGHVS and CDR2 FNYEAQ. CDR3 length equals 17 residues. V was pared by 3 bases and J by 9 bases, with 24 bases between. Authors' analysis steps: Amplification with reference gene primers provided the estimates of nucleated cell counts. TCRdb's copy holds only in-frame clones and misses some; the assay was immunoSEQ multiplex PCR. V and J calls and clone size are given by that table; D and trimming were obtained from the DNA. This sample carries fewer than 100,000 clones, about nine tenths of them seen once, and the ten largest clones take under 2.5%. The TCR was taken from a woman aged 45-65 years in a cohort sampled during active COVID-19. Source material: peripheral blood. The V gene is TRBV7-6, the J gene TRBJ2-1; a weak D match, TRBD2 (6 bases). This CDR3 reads CASSFTLGEDRWSEQFF. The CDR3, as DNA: TGTGCCAGCAGCTTCACCCTTGGGGAGGACCGTTGGAGTGAGCAGTTCTTC.